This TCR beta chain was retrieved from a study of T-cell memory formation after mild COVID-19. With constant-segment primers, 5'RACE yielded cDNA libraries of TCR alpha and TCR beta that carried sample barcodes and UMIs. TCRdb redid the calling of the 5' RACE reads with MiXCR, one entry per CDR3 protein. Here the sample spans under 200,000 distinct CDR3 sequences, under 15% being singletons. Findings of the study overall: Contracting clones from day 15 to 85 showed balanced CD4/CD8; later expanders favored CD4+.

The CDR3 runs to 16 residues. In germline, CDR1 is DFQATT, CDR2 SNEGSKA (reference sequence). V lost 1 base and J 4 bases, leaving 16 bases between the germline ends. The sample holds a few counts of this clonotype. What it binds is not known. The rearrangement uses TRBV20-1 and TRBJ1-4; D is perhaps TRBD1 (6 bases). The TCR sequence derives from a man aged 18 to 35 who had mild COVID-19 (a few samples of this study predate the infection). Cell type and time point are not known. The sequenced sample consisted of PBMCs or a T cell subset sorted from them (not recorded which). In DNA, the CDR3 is TGCAGTGCTAGAGGTCCGCTACAGGGCTATAATGAAAAACTGTTTTTT. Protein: CSARGPLQGYNEKLFF.